Sequencing of this T cell receptor beta chain was carried out in a study of blood T cell repertoires in COVID-19 (dated by TCRdb to 2020 to 2022). For context, the study as a whole: Samples covering the acute and convalescent phases of COVID-19 were provided by collaborators in the United States, Italy and Spain. A de-identified subject ID, COVID-19 status, age in years and sex were almost always included in the sample metadata. HLA class I and class II types, where available, came from metadata supplied by the sample provider rather than from assay-based typing. A freely available public database, intended as a resource for researchers studying the immune response to SARS-CoV-2, is where the repertoires were released. The prospective study material was composed of cDNA or gDNA derived from T cells, B-cell-depleted T cells, or PBMCs. Samples came from the ongoing ImmuneRACE study (first 160 participants) plus 1,254 subjects from 6 global collaborators. The dataset comprised deeply sampled blood TCRbeta repertoires from subjects exposed to, actively infected with, or recovered from COVID-19.

The full study reports these points: Clinical and demographic metadata were provided uncurated, with the amount varying by source and participant.

Enrolling through a virtual design, the prospective study's participants ranged in age from roughly 18 to 90 years and lived across about two dozen United States geographic areas. Cohort assignment in the prospective study relied on participant-reported clinical history from a screening survey and a study questionnaire. Each participant in the prospective study had whole blood, serum and a nasopharyngeal or oropharyngeal swab collected by mobile phlebotomists. Prospective study participants could optionally give additional blood draws and questionnaires over an approximately 2-month period. Before DNA extraction, blood samples from the prospective study were shipped at room temperature or frozen. From the germline V gene, CDR1 is SGHRS and CDR2 is YFSETQ. From the cysteine through the phenylalanine, the CDR3 covers 16 amino acids. CDR3 DNA is the only sequence kept; it has 48 bases, read in frame from the first base. V was cut back by 2 bases and J by 6 bases, leaving a gap of 18 bases between them.

TCRbeta CDR3 regions were amplified from genomic DNA by means of the immunoSEQ Assay, a bias-controlled multiplex PCR. The original methods were these. The number of nucleated cells in each sample was estimated from the amplification of reference gene primers within the assay. To quantify the absolute abundance of each unique TCRbeta CDR3 rearrangement, sequence reads were collapsed and filtered. Productive Simpson clonality was computed per sample as the square root of Simpson's diversity index over productive rearrangements. TCRdb's version of the immuneACCESS table is confined to in-frame rearrangements and falls short of the full clone set. An unresolved V gene accounts for under half of the shortfall where checked; the remainder is of unknown origin. The V and J calls and clone size are taken from that table; D and trimming were inferred from the DNA. A total of some 130,000 clones appear in this sample, about 88% of them only once. About 2.6% of the sample comes from the top ten.

A note on this clone: Its antigen is currently not known. No base quality values were provided; no much bigger clone lies one nucleotide off.

This sequence originates from a man between 40 and 49 years old with acute COVID-19. The sample consisted of PBMCs or T cells enriched from blood (not recorded which). This chain joins TRBV5-1 to TRBJ2-1; TRBD1 is a weak D gene call, 5 bases matching. The DNA reads as follows: TGCGCCAGCAGCTTCCTTAGGCAGGGTTCCGTCAATGAGCAGTTCTTC. This is translated as CASSFLRQGSVNEQFF.